The 23 T cell receptor beta chains listed next were all sequenced from one sample in a study of T cells in Graves' hyperthyroidism and ophthalmopathy (dated by TCRdb to the late 2010s). The library was obtained by multiplex PCR. TCRdb lists the instrument as Illumina HiSeq 2000. The TCR beta CDR3 regions were amplified from the RNA transcripts. The TCR CDR3 was subjected to a first round of RT-PCR using the HTBI primer set and the Qiagen OneStep RT-PCR kit. TCRdb reprocessing: public reads trimmed at Q25 with fastp, clones called with MiXCR, in-frame beta chains kept. Identical CDR3 protein sequences are pooled into one entry, listed with their most common genes and DNA. Here the sample has approximately 520,000 distinct CDR3 sequences; about 20% occur a single time. Of the sample, about a quarter falls within the top ten clones. Sequencing was performed on blood. All receptors come from a young man with Graves' hyperthyroidism.

The rearrangement links TRBV20-1 to TRBJ1-1; D not resolved. CDR1 and CDR2 (germline): DFQATT, SNEGSKA (reference sequence). V was clipped by 5 bases and J by 7 bases, with 17 bases between them. CDR3 length: 13 residues. The CDR3 region is CSAQPTPGDEAFF. Here the CDR3 DNA reads TGCAGTGCTCAACCCACCCCGGGCGATGAAGCTTTCTTT.

This chain links TRBV19 with TRBJ1-1; D possibly corresponds to TRBD1 (6 bases). The germline gives CDR1 LNHDA, CDR2 SQIVND (reference sequence). This CDR3 region has 14 residues. Trimming took off 7 bases at V and 5 bases at J, with 17 bases between the two ends. The CDR3 region is CASTSPGAGTEAFF. As DNA, the CDR3 is TGTGCCAGTACCTCGCCAGGGGCCGGTACTGAAGCTTTCTTT.

The J gene is TRBJ2-4, the V gene TRBV5-1; a weak D match, TRBD1 (5 bases). V dropped 0 bases and J dropped 9 bases, with 13 bases sitting between them. The CDR3 spans 14 residues. CDR1 is SGHRS and CDR2 is YFSETQ in the germline V gene. The CDR3 coding sequence is TGCGCCAGCAGCTTGGATTCAGGGTCCGGCATTCAGTACTTC. Protein sequence: CASSLDSGSGIQYF.

This clonotype appeared many times. The chain couples TRBV20-1 to TRBJ1-1, with a tentative D call TRBD1 (5 bases). The CDR3 spans 13 residues. Trimming took 6 bases from V and 6 from J, leaving 17 bases between them. Germline CDR1 DFQATT, CDR2 SNEGSKA (reference sequence). This CDR3 reads CSARWGGKAEAFF. The CDR3 nucleotides read TGCAGTGCCCGGTGGGGGGGGAAAGCTGAAGCTTTCTTT.

This clonotype was seen a few times. The V gene is TRBV6-2 or TRBV6-3, the J gene TRBJ2-2; 12 bases fit TRBD2. Germline CDR1 and CDR2: MNHEY and SVGEGT. This CDR3 has 15 residues. V trimming: 5 bases; J trimming: 4 bases; junction bases outside the gene matches: 2. This chain's CDR3 is CASSRLAGATGELFF. CDR3 nucleotide sequence: TGTGCCAGCAGTCGACTAGCGGGAGCCACCGGGGAGCTGTTTTTT.

The table lists this clonotype with many counts. DNA for the CDR3: TGTGCCAGCAGGCCCGACACTTCCTATGGCTACACCTTC. Protein: CASRPDTSYGYTF. The genes are TRBV12-3 or TRBV12-4 and TRBJ1-2; D not certain. There are 13 residues in the CDR3. V gave up 6 bases and J gave up 4 bases, with 12 bases separating them.

V usage is TRBV6-1 and J usage is TRBJ1-1; the match to TRBD1 covers 10 bases. CDR1 is MNHNS, CDR2 SASEGT, per germline. The CDR3 extends over 12 amino acids. Trimming removed 2 bases from V and 11 bases from J; junction bases left unmatched: 2. Written as DNA, the CDR3 is TGTGCCAGCAGTGAATGGGACAGGGGTGCTTTCTTT. Protein sequence: CASSEWDRGAFF.

This clonotype was observed a handful of times. The J gene is TRBJ1-5, the V gene TRBV7-6; TRBD1 might be the D (5 bases). From germline, CDR1 is SGHVS and CDR2 FNYEAQ. Deletions cut 5 bases from V and 7 bases from J, with 12 bases between. CDR3 size: 13 residues. The CDR3 region is CASSASQGQPQHF. The CDR3 DNA follows: TGTGCCAGCAGCGCATCCCAGGGACAGCCCCAGCATTTT.

Many counts were recorded for this clonotype. The chain uses TRBV20-1 and TRBJ1-1; 8 nucleotides line up with TRBD1. Germline V lookup: CDR1 DFQATT, CDR2 SNEGSKA (reference sequence). CDR3 size: 12 residues. The trim removed 5 bases at V and 8 bases at J, leaving 7 bases unmatched. The CDR3 nucleotides are TGCAGTGCTCCCGGACAGGGAGCAGAAGCTTTCTTT. Its protein product is CSAPGQGAEAFF.

The chain employs TRBV30 and TRBJ2-6; tentative D call: TRBD2 (6 bases). This CDR3 contains 14 residues. Trimming removed 2 bases at V and 3 bases at J, with 8 bases between. Germline CDR1 reads GTSNPN; CDR2 reads SVGIG (reference sequence). The CDR3 loop reads CAWSRGGGANVLTF. The CDR3 bases are TGTGCCTGGAGTCGGGGAGGTGGGGCCAACGTCCTGACTTTC. Variable domain in full (rest from reference TRBV30 and TRBJ2-6): SQTIHQWPATLVQPVGSPLSLECTVEGTSNPNLYWYRQAAGRGLQLLFYSVGIGQISSEVPQNLSASRPQDRQFILSSKKLLLSDSGFYLCAWSRGGGANVLTFGAGSRLTVL.

This rearrangement joins TRBV9 to TRBJ2-5; 11 positions agree with TRBD2. The CDR3 spans 16 residues. CDR1 and CDR2 from the germline V gene are SGDLS and YYNGEE. J gave up 3 bases and V 0 bases, and 4 bases lay outside the gene matches. The CDR3 DNA sequence: TGTGCCAGCAGCGTAGGGAATAGCGGGGGGGAAGAGACCCAGTACTTC. Its translation is CASSVGNSGGEETQYF.

This clonotype was found many times. V usage is TRBV12-3 or TRBV12-4 and J usage is TRBJ1-2; D is ambiguous. V lost 2 bases to trimming and J lost 6 bases, with 13 bases between them. The CDR3 extends over 14 amino acids. CDR3 DNA: TGTGCCAGCAGTTTAAGTAGAGGGAAGGATGGCTACACCTTC. Protein: CASSLSRGKDGYTF.

In this sample, this clonotype turned up many times. The chain combines TRBV28 with TRBJ2-7, with a tentative D call TRBD1 (6 bases). V was pared by 8 bases and J by 4 bases, with 12 bases between. This CDR3 has 12 residues. Looked up from germline, CDR1 is MDHEN and CDR2 is SYDVKM. The CDR3 reads CASAGARYEQYF. DNA of the CDR3: TGTGCCAGCGCAGGGGCCAGGTACGAGCAGTACTTC.

Concerning this clonotype itself: One end of the junction varies from germline; a read error may be responsible. The chain couples TRBV10-3 to TRBJ2-7, with TRBD1 matching over 9 bases. Germline V gives CDR1 ENHRY, CDR2 SYGVKD. This CDR3 is built from 11 residues. CDR3 coding DNA: TGTGCCATCAGTGAGGGGACAGGGACCATGTTC. Amino acid sequence: CAISEGTGTMF.

This clonotype has a count of ten or more. The chain combines TRBV5-1 with TRBJ2-5, with 8 bases matching TRBD1. Germline CDR1 SGHRS, CDR2 YFSETQ. The CDR3 runs to 14 residues. V shed 8 bases and J 5 bases; nucleotides not matched to a gene: 11. CDR3 amino acids: CASRPGGLGETQYF. CDR3 bases: TGCGCCAGTCGACCAGGGGGCCTTGGGGAGACCCAGTACTTC. Full variable domain (rest looked up from reference TRBV5-1 and TRBJ2-5): KAGVTQTPRYLIKTRGQQVTLSCSPISGHRSVSWYQQTPGQGLQFLFEYFSETQRNKGNFPGRFSGRQFSNSRSEMNVSTLELGDSALYLCASRPGGLGETQYFGPGTRLLVL.

Concerning this clonotype: The junction differs from germline at one of its ends, possibly a read error. The chain joins TRBV29-1 to TRBJ2-7, with a possible D match to TRBD1 (6 bases). CDR1 and CDR2 from the germline V gene are SQVTM and ANQGSEA. The CDR3 totals 13 residues. CDR3 in DNA: TGCAGCGTTGAAGATGTCAGGGGCTACGATCAGTACTTC. It encodes CSVEDVRGYDQYF.

This clonotype occurred many times. The chain carries TRBV29-1 and TRBJ2-7; 7 bases are a match to TRBD1. This CDR3 region has 13 residues. Looked up from germline, CDR1 is SQVTM and CDR2 is ANQGSEA. The trim removed 6 bases at V and 2 bases at J, leaving 7 bases unmatched. CDR3 residues: CSVGVGQAYEQYF. CDR3 bases: TGCAGCGTCGGAGTCGGACAGGCCTACGAGCAGTACTTC.

This clonotype has more than one count but fewer than ten. The J gene is TRBJ2-7, the V gene TRBV4-1; D gene unclear. Germline V gives CDR1 MGHRA, CDR2 YSYEKL. V lost 0 bases to trimming and J lost 5 bases, with 11 bases between them. CDR3 length: 14 residues. CDR3 sequence: CASSQDPKGHEQYF. The CDR3, as DNA: TGCGCCAGCAGCCAAGATCCCAAGGGCCACGAGCAGTACTTC.

This chain joins TRBV3-1 and TRBJ2-5; D possibly matches TRBD1 or TRBD2 (5 bases each). CDR3 length equals 14 residues. Germline values: CDR1 LGHDT, CDR2 YNNKEL (reference sequence). With 4 bases removed from V and 4 bases from J, the gap between germline ends came to 13 bases. CDR3 nucleotides: TGTGCCAGCAGCCCAAGAGAAGGGACAGAGACCCAGTACTTC. Protein product: CASSPREGTETQYF.

The chain links TRBV27 to TRBJ2-2; possibly TRBD1 for D (6 bases). Germline CDR1 is MNHEY and CDR2 is SMNVEV (reference sequence). CDR3 length: 14 residues. V lost 6 bases, J lost 7 bases, and 15 bases lay in between. CDR3 amino acids: CASSLARGGGELFF. The CDR3 nucleotides read TGTGCCAGCAGCTTGGCCAGGGGTGGCGGGGAGCTGTTTTTT.

This clonotype was found many times. CDR3 bases: TGCAGCGTTGCCACAGGGGGCCAAGAGACCCAGTACTTC. Amino acids: CSVATGGQETQYF. The J gene is TRBJ2-5, the V gene TRBV29-1; 8 nucleotides align to TRBD1. From germline, CDR1 is SQVTM and CDR2 ANQGSEA. The trim removed 4 bases at V and 1 base at J, leaving 2 bases unmatched. The CDR3 is 13 amino acids.

This clonotype appeared a few times. The chain links TRBV10-3 to TRBJ1-1, with D unclear. There are 13 residues in the CDR3. Trimming left V 6 bases short and J 1 base short, with 9 bases between. Looked up from germline, CDR1 is ENHRY and CDR2 is SYGVKD. The CDR3 bases are TGTGCCATCAGCGTTGACGGGAACACTGAAGCTTTCTTT. Protein sequence: CAISVDGNTEAFF.

This chain links TRBV12-3 or TRBV12-4 with TRBJ2-7; 7 positions agree with TRBD1. The length of the CDR3 is 13 residues. Losses at the gene ends were 5 bases for V and 12 bases for J; bases not matched to a gene: 13. The CDR3 sequence: CASSTSPYRGRYF. CDR3 nucleotide sequence: TGTGCCAGCAGTACGAGCCCTTACAGGGGCCGGTACTTC.